The TCR beta chain under discussion was sequenced for a study of blood T cell repertoires in COVID-19. Study background: Material from acute and convalescent COVID-19 was sourced from the United States, Italy and Spain.

The protocol was immunoSEQ multiplex PCR, while the TCRdb copy is restricted to in-frame clones and leaves out a portion. The sample carries hundreds of thousands of clones, 80% to 90% recorded once. Specimen: PBMCs or T cells enriched from blood (not recorded which). This sequence was found in a man younger than 30 who had recovered from COVID-19.

CDR3 nucleotide sequence: TGTGCCAGCAAGACTAGCGGGGGAAACTACGAGCAGTACTTC. Residues: CASKTSGGNYEQYF. The V call is TRBV2, the J call TRBJ2-7; 12 nucleotides agree with TRBD2. This CDR3 comprises 14 residues. V lost 7 bases to trimming and J lost 3 bases; unmatched junction nucleotides: 4. CDR1 SNHLY and CDR2 FYNNEI come from the germline V gene.